This TCR beta chain was recorded in a study of blood T cell repertoires in COVID-19. Overall study: Collection of acute and convalescent COVID-19 samples took place in the United States, Italy and Spain.

Assignment of participants to cohorts was predicated upon participant-reported clinical history. Two negative PCRs, clearance, or symptom resolution were required of recovered Cohort 3 donors. V was clipped by 3 bases and J by 0 bases, with 14 bases between them. CDR3 size: 16 residues. CDR1 and CDR2 (germline): KGHSH, LQKENI. In the original workflow: Estimated nucleated cell counts came from reference gene primer amplification. The table came from immunoSEQ multiplex PCR; TCRdb's copy has only in-frame clones and leaves some out. V and J calls plus clone size are reproduced from that table; the DNA served to infer D and trimming. Among 400,000 or so clones listed, 75% to 90% were seen once.

The chain employs TRBV18 and TRBJ1-1; unclear D gene. What was sequenced was PBMCs or T cells enriched from blood (not recorded which). This receptor was taken from a man under 40 who had recovered from COVID-19. CDR3 residues: CASSPARRGLNTEAFF. The CDR3 nucleotides are TGTGCCAGCTCACCGGCGAGGAGAGGCTTGAACACTGAAGCTTTCTTT. Full variable domain (missing parts from reference TRBV18 and TRBJ1-1): NAGVMQNPRHLVRRRGQEARLRCSPMKGHSHVYWYRQLPEEGLKFMVYLQKENIIDESGMPKERFSAEFPKEGPSILRIQQVVRGDSAAYFCASSPARRGLNTEAFFGQGTRLTVV.